The sequence of this T cell receptor (beta chain) was determined in a study of blood T cell repertoires in COVID-19. Looking at the study overall: The origin of the acute and convalescent COVID-19 samples was the United States, Italy and Spain.

Trimming removed 5 bases at V and 1 base at J, with 11 bases between. The germline CDR1 and CDR2 sequences are KGHSH and LQKENI. The CDR3 is made up of 14 amino acids. TCRdb keeps only in-frame clones here, not all; method: immunoSEQ multiplex PCR. The sample comprises approximately 63,000 clones, more than 65% of which are singletons, and around 6% rests with the top ten. The chain uses TRBV18 and TRBJ2-5; a weak D match, TRBD2 (6 bases). Sequences were obtained from peripheral blood. The sequence came from a woman aged 70 to 79 with acute or convalescent COVID-19. The CDR3 protein is CASSLVGGQETQYF. CDR3 coding DNA: TGTGCCAGCTCATTGGTGGGGGGCCAAGAGACCCAGTACTTC.